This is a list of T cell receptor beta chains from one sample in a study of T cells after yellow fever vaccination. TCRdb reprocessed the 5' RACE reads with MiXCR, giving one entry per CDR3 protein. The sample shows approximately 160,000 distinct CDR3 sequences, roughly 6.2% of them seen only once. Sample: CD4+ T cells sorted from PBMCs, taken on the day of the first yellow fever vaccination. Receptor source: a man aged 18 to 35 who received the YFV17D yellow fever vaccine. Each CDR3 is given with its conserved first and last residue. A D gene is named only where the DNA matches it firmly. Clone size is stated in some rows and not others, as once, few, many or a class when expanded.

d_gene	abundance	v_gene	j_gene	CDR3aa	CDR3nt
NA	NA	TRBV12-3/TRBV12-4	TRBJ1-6	CASSLGGRWISPLHF	TGTGCCAGCAGTTTAGGTGGAAGGTGGATTTCACCCCTCCACTTT
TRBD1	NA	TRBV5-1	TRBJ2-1	CASSPSRDRGSVEQFF	TGCGCCAGCAGCCCGTCCAGGGACAGGGGGTCGGTTGAGCAGTTCTTC
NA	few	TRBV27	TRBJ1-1	CASSNYQYGTEAFF	TGTGCCAGCAGTAATTATCAATACGGGACTGAAGCTTTCTTT
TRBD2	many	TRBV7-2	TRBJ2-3	CASSLARTSGGLTDTQYF	TGTGCCAGCAGCTTAGCCCGGACTAGCGGGGGCCTCACAGATACGCAGTATTTT
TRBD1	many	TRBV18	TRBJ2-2	CASSPRQGVDTGELFF	TGTGCCAGCTCACCACGACAGGGGGTGGACACCGGGGAGCTGTTTTTT
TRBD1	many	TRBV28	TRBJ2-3	CASSPSTGADTQYF	TGTGCCAGCAGTCCCTCGACAGGGGCAGATACGCAGTATTTT
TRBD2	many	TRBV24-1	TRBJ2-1	CATSDSGTSPYNEQFF	TGTGCCACCAGTGATTCCGGGACTAGCCCCTACAATGAGCAGTTCTTC
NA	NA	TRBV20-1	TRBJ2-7	CSARDPGTVEQYF	TGCAGTGCTAGAGATCCGGGGACCGTGGAGCAGTACTTC
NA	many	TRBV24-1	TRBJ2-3	CATRPRQGSDTQYF	TGTGCCACCAGGCCCCGGCAAGGATCAGATACGCAGTATTTT
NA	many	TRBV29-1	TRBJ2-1	CSVDQGYNEQFF	TGCAGCGTTGACCAGGGCTACAATGAGCAGTTCTTC
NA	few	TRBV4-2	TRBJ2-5	CASPHPTTTLRETQYF	TGTGCCAGCCCCCATCCGACTACGACATTGCGGGAGACCCAGTACTTC
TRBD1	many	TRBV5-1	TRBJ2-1	CASSLRTGGEQFF	TGCGCCAGCAGCCTTAGGACAGGGGGTGAGCAGTTCTTC
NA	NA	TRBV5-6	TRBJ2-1	CASSLLHYQFF	TGTGCCAGCAGCCTGCTGCATTATCAGTTCTTC
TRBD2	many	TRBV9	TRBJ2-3	CASSVLAGGADTQYF	TGTGCCAGCAGCGTCTTAGCGGGGGGGGCAGATACGCAGTATTTT
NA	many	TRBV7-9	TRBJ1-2	CASSLGDGYTF	TGTGCCAGCAGCTTAGGGGATGGCTACACCTTC
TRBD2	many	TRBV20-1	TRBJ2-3	CSAHGTSGTDTQYF	TGCAGTGCCCACGGGACTAGCGGCACAGATACGCAGTATTTT
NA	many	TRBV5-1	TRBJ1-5	CASSLGTGSNQPQHF	TGCGCCAGCAGCTTGGGTACAGGTTCAAATCAGCCCCAGCATTTT
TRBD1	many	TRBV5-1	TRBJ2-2	CASSMGQGDPRELFF	TGCGCCAGCAGCATGGGACAGGGGGATCCCCGGGAGCTGTTTTTT